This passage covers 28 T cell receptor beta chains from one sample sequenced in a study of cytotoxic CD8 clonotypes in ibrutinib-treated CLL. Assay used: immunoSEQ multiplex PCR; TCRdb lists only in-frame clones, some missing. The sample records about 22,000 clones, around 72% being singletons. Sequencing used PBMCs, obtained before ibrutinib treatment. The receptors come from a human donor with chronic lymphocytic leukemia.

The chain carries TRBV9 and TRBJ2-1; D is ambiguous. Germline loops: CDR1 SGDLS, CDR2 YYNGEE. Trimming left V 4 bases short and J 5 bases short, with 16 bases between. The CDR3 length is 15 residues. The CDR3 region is CASSPYWSLDNEQFF. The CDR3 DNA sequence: TGTGCCAGCAGCCCCTACTGGTCTTTGGACAATGAGCAGTTCTTC.

The CDR3 region is CASSSIGKGQIGEGYTF. The CDR3 DNA reads as TGTGCCAGCAGCTCAATTGGAAAGGGGCAAATAGGAGAGGGCTACACCTTC. The genes are TRBV27 and TRBJ1-2; TRBD1 might be the D (5 bases). CDR1 MNHEY and CDR2 SMNVEV come from the germline V gene (reference sequence). The CDR3 is made up of 17 amino acids. V was shortened by 6 bases and J by 8 bases, with 28 bases between the two germline ends.

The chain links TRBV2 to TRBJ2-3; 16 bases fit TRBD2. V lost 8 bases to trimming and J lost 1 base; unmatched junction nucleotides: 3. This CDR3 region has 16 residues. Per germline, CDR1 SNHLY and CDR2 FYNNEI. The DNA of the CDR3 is TGTGCCAGCTACGGGACTAGCGGGGGGGGCACAGATACGCAGTATTTT. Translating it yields CASYGTSGGGTDTQYF.

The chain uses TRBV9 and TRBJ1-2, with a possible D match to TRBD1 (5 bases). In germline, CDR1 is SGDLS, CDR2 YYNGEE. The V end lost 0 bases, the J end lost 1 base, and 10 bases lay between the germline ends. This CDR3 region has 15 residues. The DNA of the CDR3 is TGTGCCAGCAGCGTAGCAGGGAACCGTAACTATGGCTACACCTTC. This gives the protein CASSVAGNRNYGYTF.

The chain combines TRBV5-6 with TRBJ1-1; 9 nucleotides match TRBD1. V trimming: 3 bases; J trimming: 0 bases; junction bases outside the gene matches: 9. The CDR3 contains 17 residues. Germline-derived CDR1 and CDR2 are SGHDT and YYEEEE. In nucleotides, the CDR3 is TGTGCCAGCAGCTCGGGACAGGGATTTCTCATGAACACTGAAGCTTTCTTT. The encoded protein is CASSSGQGFLMNTEAFF.

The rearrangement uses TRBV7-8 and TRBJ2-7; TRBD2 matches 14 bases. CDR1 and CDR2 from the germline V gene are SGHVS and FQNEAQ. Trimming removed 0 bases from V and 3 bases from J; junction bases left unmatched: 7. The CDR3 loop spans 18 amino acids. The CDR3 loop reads CASSLARGTSGSLYEQYF. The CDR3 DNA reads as TGTGCCAGCAGCTTAGCTCGGGGGACTAGCGGGAGTCTCTACGAGCAGTACTTC.

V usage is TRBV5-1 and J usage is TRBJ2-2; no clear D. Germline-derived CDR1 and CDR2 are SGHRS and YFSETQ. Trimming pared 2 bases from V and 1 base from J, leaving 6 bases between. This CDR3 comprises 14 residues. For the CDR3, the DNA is TGCGCCAGCAGCTTCCGCTGGAACACCGGGGAGCTGTTTTTT. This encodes CASSFRWNTGELFF.

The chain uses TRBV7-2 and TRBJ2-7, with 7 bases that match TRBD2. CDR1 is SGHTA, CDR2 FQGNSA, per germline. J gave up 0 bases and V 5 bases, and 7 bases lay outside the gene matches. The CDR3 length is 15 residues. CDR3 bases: TGTGCCAGCAGCCAACTAGCGTTGAGCTCCTACGAGCAGTACTTC. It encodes CASSQLALSSYEQYF.

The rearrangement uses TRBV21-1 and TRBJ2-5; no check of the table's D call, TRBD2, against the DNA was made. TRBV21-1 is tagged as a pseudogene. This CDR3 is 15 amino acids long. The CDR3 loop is CASSKFGLAVETQYF. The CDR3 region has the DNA TGTGCCAGCAGCAAGTTTGGACTAGCGGTAGAGACCCAGTACTTC.

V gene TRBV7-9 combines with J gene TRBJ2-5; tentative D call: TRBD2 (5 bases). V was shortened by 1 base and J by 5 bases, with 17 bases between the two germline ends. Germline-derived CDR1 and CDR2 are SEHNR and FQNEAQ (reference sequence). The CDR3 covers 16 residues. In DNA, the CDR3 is TGTGCCAGCAGCTTAGGAGGTTCGGGGAGAGGGGAGACCCAGTACTTC. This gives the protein CASSLGGSGRGETQYF.

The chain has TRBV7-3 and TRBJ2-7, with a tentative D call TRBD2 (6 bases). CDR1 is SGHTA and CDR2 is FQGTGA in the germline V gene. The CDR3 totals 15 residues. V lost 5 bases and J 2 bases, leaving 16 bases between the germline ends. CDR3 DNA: TGTGCCAGCAGCCCGGGGGACTTCTACCCCTACGAGCAGTACTTC. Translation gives CASSPGDFYPYEQYF. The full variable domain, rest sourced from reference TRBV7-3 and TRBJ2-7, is GAGVSQTPSNKVTEKGKYVELRCDPISGHTALYWYRQSLGQGPEFLIYFQGTGAADDSGLPNDRFFAVRPEGSVSTLKIQRTERGDSAVYLCASSPGDFYPYEQYFGPGTRLTVT.

The DNA of the CDR3 is TGCGCCAGCAGCCAGGGCCAGACTAGGTGGGACGACCATAATGAGCAGTTCTTC. It codes for CASSQGQTRWDDHNEQFF. The chain carries TRBV4-3 and TRBJ2-1; D might be TRBD2 (6 bases). CDR3 size: 18 residues. The germline V gene encodes CDR1 LGHNA and CDR2 YSLEER. Trimming took off 3 bases at V and 7 bases at J, with 25 bases between the two ends.

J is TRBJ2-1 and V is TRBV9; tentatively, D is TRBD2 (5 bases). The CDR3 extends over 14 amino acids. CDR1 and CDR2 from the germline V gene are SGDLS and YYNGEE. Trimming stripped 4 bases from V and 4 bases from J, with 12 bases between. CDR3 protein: CASSPAVLYNEQFF. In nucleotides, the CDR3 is TGTGCCAGCAGCCCAGCGGTTTTGTACAATGAGCAGTTCTTC. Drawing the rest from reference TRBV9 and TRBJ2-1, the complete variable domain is DSGVTQTPKHLITATGQRVTLRCSPRSGDLSVYWYQQSLDQGLQFLIQYYNGEERAKGNILERFSAQQFPDLHSELNLSSLELGDSALYFCASSPAVLYNEQFFGPGTRLTVL.

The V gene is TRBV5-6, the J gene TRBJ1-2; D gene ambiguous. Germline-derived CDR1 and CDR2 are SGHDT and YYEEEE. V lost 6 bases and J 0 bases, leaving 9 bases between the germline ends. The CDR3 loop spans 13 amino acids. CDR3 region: CASKQLANYGYTF. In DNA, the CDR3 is TGTGCCAGCAAACAGTTAGCTAACTATGGCTACACCTTC.

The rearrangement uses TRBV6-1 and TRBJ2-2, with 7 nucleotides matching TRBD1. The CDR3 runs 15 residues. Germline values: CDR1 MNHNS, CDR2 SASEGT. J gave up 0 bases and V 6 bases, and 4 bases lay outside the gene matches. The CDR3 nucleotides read TGTGCCAGCAGACGACAGGGTTCGAACACCGGGGAGCTGTTTTTT. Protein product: CASRRQGSNTGELFF.

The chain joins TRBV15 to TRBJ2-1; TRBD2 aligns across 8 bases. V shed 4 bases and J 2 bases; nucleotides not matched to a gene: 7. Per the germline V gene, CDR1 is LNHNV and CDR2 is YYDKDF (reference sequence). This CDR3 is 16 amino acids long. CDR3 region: CATSITQRGTYNEQFF. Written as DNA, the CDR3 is TGTGCCACCAGCATTACCCAGCGGGGGACCTACAATGAGCAGTTCTTC.

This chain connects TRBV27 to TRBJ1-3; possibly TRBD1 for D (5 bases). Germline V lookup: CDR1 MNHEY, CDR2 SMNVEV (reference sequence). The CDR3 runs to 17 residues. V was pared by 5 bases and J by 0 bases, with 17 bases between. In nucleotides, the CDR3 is TGTGCCAGCAGTCCTACGGGGGACCGTTTCTCTGGAAACACCATATATTTT. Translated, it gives CASSPTGDRFSGNTIYF.

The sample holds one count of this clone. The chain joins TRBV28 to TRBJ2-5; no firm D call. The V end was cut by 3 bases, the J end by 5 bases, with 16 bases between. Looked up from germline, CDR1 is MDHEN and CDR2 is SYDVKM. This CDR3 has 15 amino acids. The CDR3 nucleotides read TGTGCCAGCAGTTTCGCCCTTCGGACGGTTGAGACCCAGTACTTC. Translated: CASSFALRTVETQYF.

The CDR3 bases are TGTGCCAGCGGACTAGCGGGAGTAAAAGAGACCCAGTACTTC. This translates into CASGLAGVKETQYF. The rearrangement links TRBV19 to TRBJ2-5; TRBD2 aligns across 13 bases. This CDR3 spans 14 amino acids. V gave up 9 bases and J gave up 3 bases; unmatched junction bases: 4. Germline loops: CDR1 LNHDA, CDR2 SQIVND (reference sequence).

In DNA form, the CDR3 reads TGTGCCAGCAGCGTCGGGACAGTCAATCAGCCCCAGCATTTT. Translating gives CASSVGTVNQPQHF. The chain has TRBV7-6 and TRBJ1-5; TRBD1 aligns across 7 bases. This CDR3 spans 14 amino acids. Looked up from germline, CDR1 is SGHVS and CDR2 is FNYEAQ. The junction had 4 bases not matched to a gene; V was cut back by 5 bases and J by 3 bases.

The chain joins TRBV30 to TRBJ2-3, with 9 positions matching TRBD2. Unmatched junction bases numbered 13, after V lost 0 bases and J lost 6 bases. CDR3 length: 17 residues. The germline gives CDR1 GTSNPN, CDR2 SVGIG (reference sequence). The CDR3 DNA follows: TGTGCCTGGAGTGTAGGGGGGGCCCTAGCGGGGAGTGATACGCAGTATTTT. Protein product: CAWSVGGALAGSDTQYF. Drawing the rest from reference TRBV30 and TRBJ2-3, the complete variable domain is SQTIHQWPATLVQPVGSPLSLECTVEGTSNPNLYWYRQAAGRGLQLLFYSVGIGQISSEVPQNLSASRPQDRQFILSSKKLLLSDSGFYLCAWSVGGALAGSDTQYFGPGTRLTVL.

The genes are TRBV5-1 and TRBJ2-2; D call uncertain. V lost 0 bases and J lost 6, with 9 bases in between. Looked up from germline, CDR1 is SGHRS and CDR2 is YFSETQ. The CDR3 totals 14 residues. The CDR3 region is CASSLGAGPGELFF. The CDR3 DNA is TGCGCCAGCAGCTTGGGGGCAGGCCCCGGGGAGCTGTTTTTT. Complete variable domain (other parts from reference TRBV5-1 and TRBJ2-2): KAGVTQTPRYLIKTRGQQVTLSCSPISGHRSVSWYQQTPGQGLQFLFEYFSETQRNKGNFPGRFSGRQFSNSRSEMNVSTLELGDSALYLCASSLGAGPGELFFGEGSRLTVL.

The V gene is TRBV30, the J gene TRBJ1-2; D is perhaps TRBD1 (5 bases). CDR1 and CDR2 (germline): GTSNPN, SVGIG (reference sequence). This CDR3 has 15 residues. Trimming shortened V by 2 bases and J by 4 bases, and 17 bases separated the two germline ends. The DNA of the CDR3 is TGTGCCTGGAGTAGTGGGGCAGGTCGAGGCTATGGCTACACCTTC. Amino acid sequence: CAWSSGAGRGYGYTF.

The CDR3 nucleotides read TGCGCCAGCAGCGCAAGGGGGCCTACCTACAATGAGCAGTTCTTC. Amino acid sequence: CASSARGPTYNEQFF. V and J are TRBV5-1 and TRBJ2-1; 7 bases match TRBD1. There are 15 residues in the CDR3. CDR1 and CDR2 from the germline V gene are SGHRS and YFSETQ. The J segment lost 2 bases and the V segment lost 4 bases, leaving 6 bases of the junction unmatched.

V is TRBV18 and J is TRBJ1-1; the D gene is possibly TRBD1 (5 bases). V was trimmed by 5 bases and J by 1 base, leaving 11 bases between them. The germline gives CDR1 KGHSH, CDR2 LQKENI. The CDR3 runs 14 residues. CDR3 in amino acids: CASSTSTGNTEAFF. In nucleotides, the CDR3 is TGTGCCAGCTCAACGAGTACAGGGAACACTGAAGCTTTCTTT.

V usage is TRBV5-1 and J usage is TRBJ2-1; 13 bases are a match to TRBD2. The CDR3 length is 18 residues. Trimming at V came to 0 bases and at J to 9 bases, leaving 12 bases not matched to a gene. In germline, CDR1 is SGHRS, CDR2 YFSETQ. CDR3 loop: CASSLEPQTSGRRVEQFF. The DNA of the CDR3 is TGCGCCAGCAGCTTGGAACCCCAGACTAGCGGGAGGAGGGTTGAGCAGTTCTTC. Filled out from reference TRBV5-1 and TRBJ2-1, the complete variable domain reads KAGVTQTPRYLIKTRGQQVTLSCSPISGHRSVSWYQQTPGQGLQFLFEYFSETQRNKGNFPGRFSGRQFSNSRSEMNVSTLELGDSALYLCASSLEPQTSGRRVEQFFGPGTRLTVL.

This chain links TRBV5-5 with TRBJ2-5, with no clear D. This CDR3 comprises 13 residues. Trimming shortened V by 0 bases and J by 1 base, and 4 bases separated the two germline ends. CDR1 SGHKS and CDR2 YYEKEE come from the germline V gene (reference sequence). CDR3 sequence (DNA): TGTGCCAGCAGCTTGGGCGGCCAAGAGACCCAGTACTTC. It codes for CASSLGGQETQYF.

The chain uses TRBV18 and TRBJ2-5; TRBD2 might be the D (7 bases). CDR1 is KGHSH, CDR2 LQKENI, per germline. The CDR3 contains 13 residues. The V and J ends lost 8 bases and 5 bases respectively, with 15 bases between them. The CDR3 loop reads CASQPGGWETQYF. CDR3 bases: TGTGCCAGCCAACCGGGGGGCTGGGAGACCCAGTACTTC.